The rows below give T cell receptor beta chains drawn from one sample of a study of response to subunit inactivated influenza vaccine. A single record per CDR3 protein comes from TCRdb applying MiXCR to the RT-PCR reads. The sample carries around 250,000 distinct CDR3 sequences, 10% to 15% recorded once. The sequencing here drew on non-naive T cells sorted from PBMCs, taken 14 to 15 days before vaccination. All receptors come from a man between 50 and 59 years old who received an inactivated influenza vaccine. The CDR3 runs from the conserved cysteine through the conserved F or W. The D gene is left open where the match is weak. Clone sizes are given selectively: once, few, many, or a class where the clone is expanded.

D gene,clone size,J gene,V gene,CDR3 protein,CDR3 DNA
.,few,TRBJ1-4,TRBV20-1,CRAGKDTTNEKLFF,TGCAGGGCGGGGAAGGACACAACTAATGAAAAACTGTTTTTT
TRBD1,once,TRBJ2-5,TRBV6-1,CASSPGTGRETQYF,TGTGCCAGCAGTCCGGGGACAGGGAGAGAGACCCAGTACTTC
TRBD2,many,TRBJ2-3,TRBV4-1,CASSQGRGGTDTQYF,TGCGCCAGCAGCCAGGGACGGGGGGGCACAGATACGCAGTATTTT
.,few,TRBJ2-7,TRBV7-8,CASSFQGHRVEQYF,TGTGCCAGCAGCTTTCAGGGCCACAGGGTCGAGCAGTACTTC
TRBD2,few,TRBJ2-5,TRBV20-1,CSATTSGTQETQYF,TGCAGTGCTACTACTAGCGGGACACAAGAGACCCAGTACTTC
.,many,TRBJ2-3,TRBV12-3/TRBV12-4,CASSFVLGTGTDTQYF,TGTGCCAGCAGTTTCGTTTTGGGGACCGGCACAGATACGCAGTATTTT
.,many,TRBJ2-7,TRBV20-1,CSATRQDLSYEQYF,TGCAGTGCTACCCGACAGGACCTCTCCTACGAGCAGTACTTC
.,medium-sized,TRBJ2-1,TRBV10-3,CAISTAGAPFRRNEQFF,TGTGCCATCAGTACCGCGGGGGCCCCATTTCGACGGAATGAGCAGTTCTTC
.,.,TRBJ1-1,TRBV15,CATSREWGYTEAFF,TGTGCCACCAGCAGAGAGTGGGGATATACTGAAGCTTTCTTT
.,few,TRBJ2-1,TRBV20-1,CSASPFANEQFF,TGCAGTGCTAGTCCGTTTGCCAATGAGCAGTTCTTC
TRBD1,.,TRBJ1-2,TRBV10-3,CAISERGTGGSRYGYTF,TGTGCCATCAGTGAGAGGGGGACAGGGGGTTCTCGCTATGGCTACACCTTC
.,few,TRBJ1-1,TRBV12-3/TRBV12-4,CASSLAGTMNTEAFF,TGTGCCAGCAGTTTAGCAGGCACGATGAACACTGAAGCTTTCTTT
TRBD2,.,TRBJ2-5,TRBV20-1,CSARDQTSGIGQYF,TGCAGTGCTAGAGATCAAACTAGCGGGATTGGCCAGTACTTC
.,many,TRBJ2-7,TRBV6-1,CASSEYGYEQYF,TGTGCCAGCAGTGAATACGGTTACGAGCAGTACTTC
.,many,TRBJ1-5,TRBV5-1,CASSLAGKGQPQHF,TGCGCCAGCAGCTTAGCGGGGAAGGGTCAGCCCCAGCATTTT
TRBD2,few,TRBJ2-1,TRBV27,CASSWAGSSGPYNEQFF,TGTGCCAGCAGTTGGGCGGGGTCTAGCGGGCCCTACAATGAGCAGTTCTTC
.,.,TRBJ2-7,TRBV4-2,CASSLERGLYEQYF,TGTGCCAGCAGCCTAGAAAGGGGACTCTACGAGCAGTACTTC
TRBD1,few,TRBJ2-3,TRBV5-6,CASSLVAGGHTQYF,TGTGCCAGCAGCTTGGTGGCAGGGGGACATACGCAGTATTTT
TRBD2,few,TRBJ2-7,TRBV7-8,CASSRTSGPAYEQYF,TGTGCCAGCAGCAGGACTAGCGGTCCGGCCTACGAGCAGTACTTC
.,few,TRBJ1-1,TRBV29-1,CSVAGGSSSYYTEAFF,TGCAGCGTTGCTGGGGGCAGTTCTTCTTATTACACTGAAGCTTTCTTT
.,.,TRBJ1-1,TRBV28,CASSVRSRGTEAFF,TGTGCCAGCAGTGTCAGGAGTCGGGGCACTGAAGCTTTCTTT
TRBD2,few,TRBJ2-7,TRBV20-1,CSAGGSGGLGSYEQYF,TGCAGTGCTGGAGGTAGCGGGGGCCTCGGCTCCTACGAGCAGTACTTC
TRBD1,.,TRBJ2-7,TRBV5-6,CASSLLPGQGTDEQYF,TGTGCCAGCAGCTTGCTACCGGGACAGGGGACAGACGAGCAGTACTTC
.,.,TRBJ1-6,TRBV6-1,CASSDRGQGRGSPLHF,TGTGCCAGCAGTGATCGCGGGCAGGGACGAGGGTCACCCCTCCACTTT
.,many,TRBJ2-3,TRBV28,CASSFPALGGGRDTDTQYF,TGTGCCAGCAGTTTCCCAGCCCTTGGTGGGGGCCGTGACACAGATACGCAGTATTTT
.,few,TRBJ1-5,TRBV11-2,CASSSHQPQHF,TGTGCCAGCAGCTCCCATCAGCCCCAGCATTTT
TRBD1,many,TRBJ2-3,TRBV29-1,CSVGVTGGFQYF,TGCAGCGTTGGGGTGACAGGGGGCTTTCAGTATTTT
.,.,TRBJ2-5,TRBV7-6,CASSLGRPETQYF,TGTGCCAGCAGCTTAGGGCGCCCAGAGACACAGTACTTC
TRBD1,.,TRBJ1-1,TRBV5-5,CASSLGGTGRGTEAFF,TGTGCCAGCAGCTTGGGGGGGACAGGAAGGGGGACTGAAGCTTTCTTT
TRBD1,few,TRBJ1-2,TRBV29-1,CSVGGTGAPLGYTF,TGCAGCGTGGGGGGGACAGGGGCCCCTCTGGGCTACACCTTC
.,few,TRBJ2-2,TRBV7-7,CASSQRGGELFF,TGTGCTAGCAGTCAGAGGGGCGGGGAGCTGTTTTTT
.,.,TRBJ1-6,TRBV5-1,CASSLSFGQINSPLHF,TGCGCCAGCAGCTTGTCCTTCGGACAGATAAATTCACCCCTCCACTTT
.,many,TRBJ2-7,TRBV12-3/TRBV12-4,CASSLGGNSYEQYF,TGTGCCAGCAGTTTAGGGGGGAACTCCTACGAGCAGTACTTC
.,few,TRBJ2-5,TRBV4-3,CASSQGSPRPQETQYF,TGCGCCAGCAGCCAAGGCTCCCCGAGACCCCAAGAGACCCAGTACTTC
TRBD1,many,TRBJ2-7,TRBV29-1,CSVRTGGAYEQYF,TGCAGCGTCCGAACAGGGGGCGCCTACGAGCAGTACTTC
.,.,TRBJ1-6,TRBV15,CATSDPRGPLHF,TGTGCCACCAGCGACCCCCGGGGACCCCTCCACTTT
.,many,TRBJ1-4,TRBV20-1,CSAIQGTGGEKLFF,TGCAGTGCTATCCAGGGGACCGGCGGTGAAAAACTGTTTTTT
.,many,TRBJ1-1,TRBV12-3/TRBV12-4,CASSFSRGTEAFF,TGTGCCAGCAGTTTTTCCCGGGGCACTGAAGCTTTCTTT
.,.,TRBJ2-5,TRBV4-2,CASSRASGAQETQYF,TGTGCCAGCAGCCGGGCGTCAGGGGCCCAAGAGACCCAGTACTTC
.,.,TRBJ1-2,TRBV5-1,CASSLEGHNYGYTF,TGCGCCAGCAGCTTGGAGGGGCATAACTATGGCTACACCTTC